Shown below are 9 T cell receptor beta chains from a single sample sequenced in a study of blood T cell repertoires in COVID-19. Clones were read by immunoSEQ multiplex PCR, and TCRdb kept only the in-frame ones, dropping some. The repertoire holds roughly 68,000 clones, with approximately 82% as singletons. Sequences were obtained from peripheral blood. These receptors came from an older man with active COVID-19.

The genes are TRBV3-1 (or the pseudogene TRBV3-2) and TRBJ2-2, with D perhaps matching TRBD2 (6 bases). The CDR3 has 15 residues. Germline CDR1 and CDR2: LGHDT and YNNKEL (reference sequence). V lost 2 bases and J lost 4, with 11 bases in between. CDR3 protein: CASSQSGRITGELFF. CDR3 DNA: TGTGCCAGCAGCCAATCCGGGAGAATCACCGGGGAGCTGTTTTTT.

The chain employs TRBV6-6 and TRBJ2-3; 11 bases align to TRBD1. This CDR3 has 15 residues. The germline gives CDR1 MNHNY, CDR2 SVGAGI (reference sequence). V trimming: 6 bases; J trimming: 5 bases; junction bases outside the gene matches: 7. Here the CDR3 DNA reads TGTGCCAGCAGCCCCGGGACAGGGGGAATAGATACGCAGTATTTT. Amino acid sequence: CASSPGTGGIDTQYF.

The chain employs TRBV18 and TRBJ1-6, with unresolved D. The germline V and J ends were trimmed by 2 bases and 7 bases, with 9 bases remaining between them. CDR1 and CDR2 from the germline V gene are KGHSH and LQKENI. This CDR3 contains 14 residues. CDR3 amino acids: CASSPSKNNSPLHF. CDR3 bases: TGTGCCAGCTCACCAAGCAAGAACAATTCACCCCTCCACTTT.

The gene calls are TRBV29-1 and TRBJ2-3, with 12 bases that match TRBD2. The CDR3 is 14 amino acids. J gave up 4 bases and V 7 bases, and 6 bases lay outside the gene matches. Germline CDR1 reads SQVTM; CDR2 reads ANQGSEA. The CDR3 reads CSGTSGGFADTQYF. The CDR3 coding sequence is TGCAGCGGCACTAGCGGGGGGTTTGCAGATACGCAGTATTTT.

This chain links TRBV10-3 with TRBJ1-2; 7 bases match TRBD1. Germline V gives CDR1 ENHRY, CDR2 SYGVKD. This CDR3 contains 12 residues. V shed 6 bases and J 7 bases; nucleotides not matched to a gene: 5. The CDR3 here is CAIRGDRAGYTF. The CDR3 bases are TGTGCCATCAGGGGAGACAGGGCTGGCTACACCTTC.

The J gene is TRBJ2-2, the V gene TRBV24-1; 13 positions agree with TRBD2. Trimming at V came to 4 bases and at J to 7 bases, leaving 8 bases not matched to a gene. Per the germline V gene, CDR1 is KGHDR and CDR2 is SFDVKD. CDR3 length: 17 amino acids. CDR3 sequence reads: CATSDSGLAGASGELFF. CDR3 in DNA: TGTGCCACCAGTGACTCCGGACTAGCGGGGGCGAGCGGGGAGCTGTTTTTT.

Here the CDR3 reads CATHPSGSRGYTF. CDR3 nucleotides: TGTGCCACCCACCCGTCGGGGTCCCGGGGCTACACCTTC. This chain connects TRBV2 to TRBJ1-2; D ambiguous. The V and J ends lost 10 bases and 8 bases respectively, with 20 bases between them. CDR3 length: 13 amino acids. Germline V gene data show CDR1 as SNHLY and CDR2 as FYNNEI.

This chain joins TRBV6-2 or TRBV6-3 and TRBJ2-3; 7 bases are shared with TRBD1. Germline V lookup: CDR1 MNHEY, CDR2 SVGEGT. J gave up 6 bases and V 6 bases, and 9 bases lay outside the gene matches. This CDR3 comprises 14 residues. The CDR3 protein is CASRPQGVRDTQYF. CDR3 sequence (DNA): TGTGCCAGCAGGCCTCAGGGGGTACGCGATACGCAGTATTTT.

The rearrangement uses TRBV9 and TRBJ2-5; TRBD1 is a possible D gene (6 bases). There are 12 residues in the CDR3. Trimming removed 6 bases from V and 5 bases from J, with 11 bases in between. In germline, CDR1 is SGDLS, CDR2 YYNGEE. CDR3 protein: CASNKDSETQYF. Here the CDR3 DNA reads TGTGCCAGCAATAAGGACAGTGAGACCCAGTACTTC.